This T cell receptor (beta chain) is from a study of blood T cell repertoires in COVID-19. Looking at the study overall: Acute and convalescent COVID-19 samples came from the United States, Italy and Spain. T cells, B-cell-depleted T cells, or PBMCs provided the cDNA or gDNA that served as material.

As handled by the study authors: Researchers report that nucleated cell counts were estimated from reference gene primer amplification. Method: immunoSEQ multiplex PCR; TCRdb's copy keeps in-frame clones and lacks some. V and J calls and clone size are given by that table; D and trimming were obtained from the DNA. The table lists fewer than 100,000 clones, 70% to 90% of them singletons. This receptor was obtained from a human donor with acute or convalescent COVID-19. The donor label of this sample is uncertain. The material sequenced was peripheral blood.

The CDR3 region is CASNHKGEGTVNQPQHF. CDR3 in DNA: TGCGCCAGCAATCACAAGGGGGAGGGAACGGTAAATCAGCCCCAGCATTTT. The rearrangement joins TRBV23-1 to TRBJ1-5; D possibly corresponds to TRBD1 (6 bases). TRBV23-1 is marked as an open reading frame, function uncertain. The CDR3 covers 17 residues. Between the trimmed V and J ends, which lost 7 bases and 4 bases, there was a span of 23 bases.